This T cell receptor beta chain was captured by sequencing in a study of vaccination effects on CD4 cells after COVID-19. Turning to this clone: Its specificity is not known.

With the ViraFEST assay, the study expanded antigen-specific CD4+ T cells using viral peptide pools, then sequenced them. The authors isolated CD4+ T cells after around 9 days of culture. Two doses of BNT162b2 or mRNA-1273 vaccine were administered to participants. None of the vaccinated had previously contracted SARS-CoV-2, and their nucleocapsid antibodies tested negative. CDR1 and CDR2 (germline): LNHDA, SQIVND (reference sequence). The CDR3 has 16 residues. V was clipped by 4 bases and J by 6 bases; unmatched bases: 9. TCRdb's table, derived via immunoSEQ multiplex PCR, lists solely in-frame clones and lacks some. Of about 66,000 clones in the sample, about 80% were seen once.

Sequenced material: CD4+ T cells from PBMCs cultured with HCoV-OC43 spike peptides, taken after COVID-19 vaccination. As for subset: HCoV-OC43 spike overlapping peptide pool stimulation. The chain combines TRBV19 with TRBJ2-2; 9 bases fit TRBD1. The sequence derives from a human donor who received a COVID-19 vaccine. The CDR3 coding sequence is TGTGCCAGTAGTAACCGGGGGACAGGGTTTCCCGGGGAGCTGTTTTTT. Protein: CASSNRGTGFPGELFF.